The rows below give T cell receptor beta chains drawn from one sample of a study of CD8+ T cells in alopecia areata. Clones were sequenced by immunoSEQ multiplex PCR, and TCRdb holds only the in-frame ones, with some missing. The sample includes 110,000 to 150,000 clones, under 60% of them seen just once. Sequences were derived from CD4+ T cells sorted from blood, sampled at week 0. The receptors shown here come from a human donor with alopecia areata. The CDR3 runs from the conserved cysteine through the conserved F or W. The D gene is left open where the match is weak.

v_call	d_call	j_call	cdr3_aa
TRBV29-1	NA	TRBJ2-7	CSVGQGPRSYEQYF
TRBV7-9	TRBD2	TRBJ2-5	CASRLAGAETQYF
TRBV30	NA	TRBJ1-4	CAWSGGRGTPKGKLFF
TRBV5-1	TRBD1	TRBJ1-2	CASSPGTGDWGYTF
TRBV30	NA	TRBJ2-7	CAWSAESPYEQYF
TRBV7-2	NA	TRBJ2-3	CASSLGPGSADTQYF
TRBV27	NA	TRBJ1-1	CASSRVRNTEAFF
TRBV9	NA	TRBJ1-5	CASSRNSENQPQHF
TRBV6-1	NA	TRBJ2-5	CASMRVQETQYF
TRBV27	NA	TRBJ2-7	CASSLVDSPTEQYF
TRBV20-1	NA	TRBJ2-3	CSARGKDTQYF
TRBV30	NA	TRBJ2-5	CAWSVLGQGRETQYF
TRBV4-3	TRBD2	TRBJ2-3	CASSQEALAGGFSDTQYF
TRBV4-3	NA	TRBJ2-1	CASSRLSGGQFF
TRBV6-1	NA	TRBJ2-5	CASRAGVSETQYF
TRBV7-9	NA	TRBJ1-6	CASSLGTHSPLHF
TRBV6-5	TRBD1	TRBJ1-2	CASSSQGIIRAGYTF